Included here is one TCR beta chain sequence, with context. No antigen is known for it. Germline V gene sequence: CDR1 MNHEY, CDR2 SMNVEV (reference sequence). This CDR3 has 13 amino acids. Between the trimmed V and J ends, which lost 5 bases and 4 bases, there was a span of 11 bases. Clones were sequenced by immunoSEQ multiplex PCR, and TCRdb holds only the in-frame ones, with some missing. The sample shows some 240,000 clones, around 90% of them seen only once. This sample is drawn from a study of cytomegalovirus exposure and HLA in healthy donors. Study-wide findings and caveats: The TCR clusters that emerged in the first cohort tended, a later analysis found, to co-occur in the approximately 130 validation repertoires. A few CMV-associated chains were confirmed in vitro to be specific for CMV antigens.

The chain employs TRBV27 and TRBJ1-2; TRBD1 is a possible D gene (5 bases). The source material was PBMCs. This TCR was recovered from a woman between 18 and 30 years old in good health and CMV-seropositive. DNA for the CDR3: TGTGCCAGCAGTCCGTTCGACAGCTATGGCTACACCTTC. Protein sequence: CASSPFDSYGYTF.